Listed here are 24 T cell receptor beta chains from one sample, sequenced in a study of CD8 T cells in ankylosing spondylitis. General study results and limits: Typical of ankylosing spondylitis blood, it appeared, was a TCR beta motif of roughly eight highly homologous variants.

TCRdb used MiXCR to reprocess the 5' RACE reads, holding one entry per CDR3 protein. Among around 480,000 distinct CDR3 sequences listed, about 15% were seen once. Their recognized antigens are unknown. Sequencing input: blood, either unsorted or a sorted T cell fraction (not recorded which). The source is a male donor with ankylosing spondylitis.

This clonotype came up a few times. The chain couples TRBV28 to TRBJ2-5; 9 bases agree with TRBD1. The CDR3 runs 16 residues. The germline V gene encodes CDR1 MDHEN and CDR2 SYDVKM. V lost 5 bases and J lost 2; bases outside the gene matches: 9. CDR3 sequence (DNA): TGTGCCAGCAGTGGACCGGGGACAGGGATACAAGAGACCCAGTACTTC. Translated: CASSGPGTGIQETQYF.

This chain links TRBV20-1 with TRBJ1-6; D possibly corresponds to TRBD1 (5 bases). The V end lost 2 bases, the J end lost 4 bases, and 12 bases lay between the germline ends. Germline V gene lookup returns CDR1 DFQATT and CDR2 SNEGSKA (reference sequence). The CDR3 is 15 amino acids. This chain's CDR3 is CSARKGDDYNSPLHF. DNA of the CDR3: TGCAGTGCTAGAAAAGGGGACGATTATAATTCACCCCTCCACTTT.

This clonotype came up many times. The gene calls are TRBV12-3 or TRBV12-4 and TRBJ2-7; 8 nucleotides align to TRBD2. There are 14 residues in the CDR3. The junction had 5 bases not matched to a gene; V was cut back by 1 base and J by 6 bases. The CDR3 loop reads CASSLGGRRSEQYF. Here the CDR3 DNA reads TGTGCCAGCAGTTTAGGCGGGAGGAGGAGCGAGCAGTACTTC.

This clonotype was counted at least ten times. The V gene is TRBV3-1, the J gene TRBJ1-1; D unresolved. The germline V and J ends were trimmed by 2 bases and 4 bases, with 14 bases remaining between them. The CDR3 is made up of 15 amino acids. Germline CDR1 reads LGHDT; CDR2 reads YNNKEL (reference sequence). CDR3 in amino acids: CASSQRPTAGTEAFF. CDR3 nucleotide sequence: TGTGCCAGCAGCCAACGGCCCACTGCGGGCACTGAAGCTTTCTTT.

This clonotype showed up just a few times. The rearrangement links TRBV5-1 to TRBJ2-2; D is perhaps TRBD1 or TRBD2 (5 bases each). The germline V gene has CDR1 SGHRS and CDR2 YFSETQ. The CDR3 consists of 17 residues. Between the trimmed V and J ends, which lost 6 bases and 0 bases, there was a span of 18 bases. CDR3 DNA sequence: TGCGCCAGCACTCCCCCATGGGGGATCGCGAACACCGGGGAGCTGTTTTTT. Amino acids: CASTPPWGIANTGELFF.

The chain joins TRBV4-1 to TRBJ2-2; D not certain. The CDR3 is 19 amino acids. CDR1 is MGHRA and CDR2 is YSYEKL in the germline V gene. V lost 1 base and J lost 0, with 18 bases in between. The CDR3 sequence is CASSQVIPTVGPNTGELFF. CDR3 DNA: TGCGCCAGCAGCCAAGTCATCCCCACGGTGGGCCCGAACACCGGGGAGCTGTTTTTT.

In this sample, this clonotype turned up a few times. This chain joins TRBV20-1 and TRBJ2-2, with 7 bases lining up with TRBD1. Germline V lookup: CDR1 DFQATT, CDR2 SNEGSKA (reference sequence). The J segment lost 4 bases and the V segment lost 6 bases, leaving 8 bases of the junction unmatched. This CDR3 comprises 14 residues. CDR3 sequence (DNA): TGCAGTGCACGACCCGGGACAGCCACCGGGGAGCTGTTTTTT. It translates to CSARPGTATGELFF.

This clonotype was counted ten times or more. This chain uses TRBV12-3 or TRBV12-4 with TRBJ2-2; 12 positions match TRBD1. Germline trimming cut 5 bases from V and 7 bases from J; bases unmatched to any gene: 14. This CDR3 has 18 amino acids. CDR3 in amino acids: CASSPGTGGPISGGELFF. In nucleotides, the CDR3 is TGTGCCAGCAGTCCTGGGACAGGGGGCCCGATTTCCGGCGGGGAGCTGTTTTTT.

This clonotype was counted a few times. The genes are TRBV27 and TRBJ1-1; a weak D match, TRBD1 (6 bases). The length of the CDR3 is 14 residues. Germline lookup yields CDR1 MNHEY and CDR2 SMNVEV (reference sequence). The ends were cut back, 5 bases at V and 1 base at J, with 11 bases in the middle. The CDR3 loop reads CASSTGFTNTEAFF. In DNA form, the CDR3 reads TGTGCCAGCAGTACAGGGTTCACGAACACTGAAGCTTTCTTT.

The genes are TRBV5-1 and TRBJ1-2; tentative D call: TRBD1 (6 bases). The CDR3 has 14 residues. CDR1 SGHRS and CDR2 YFSETQ come from the germline V gene. V was clipped by 3 bases and J by 6 bases, with 15 bases between them. The CDR3 nucleotides are TGCGCCAGCAGCTCGAGAGGGGGGCAGGATGGCTACACCTTC. It specifies CASSSRGGQDGYTF.

The chain links TRBV13 to TRBJ2-7; 8 bases agree with TRBD2. Germline lookup yields CDR1 PRHDT and CDR2 FYEKMQ (reference sequence). The CDR3 contains 17 residues. V was pared by 5 bases and J by 3 bases, with 15 bases of the junction left unmatched. The CDR3 is CASSPGLKAGVVYEQYF. DNA for the CDR3: TGTGCCAGCAGCCCCGGCTTAAAAGCGGGAGTAGTCTACGAGCAGTACTTC.

This chain links TRBV11-2 with TRBJ2-5; 14 bases agree with TRBD2. Trimming cost V 6 bases and J 7 bases; bases outside gene matches: 16. CDR1 and CDR2 (germline): SGHAT, FQNNGV. The CDR3 is 18 amino acids. The CDR3 protein is CASSPNRGVGLAGGTQYF. CDR3 coding DNA: TGTGCCAGCAGTCCTAACCGTGGAGTCGGACTAGCGGGAGGGACCCAGTACTTC.

The V call is TRBV29-1, the J call TRBJ1-2; D remains unclear. Germline lookup yields CDR1 SQVTM and CDR2 ANQGSEA. The CDR3 totals 15 residues. Trimming cost V 8 bases and J 0 bases, with 19 bases left between them. For the CDR3, the DNA is TGCAGCATTTTCACAACAGCAACCTCTAACTATGGCTACACCTTC. This codes for CSIFTTATSNYGYTF.

This clonotype appeared many times. The chain uses TRBV7-2 and TRBJ2-7; TRBD1 is a possible D gene (6 bases). Trimming took off 1 base at V and 4 bases at J, with 11 bases between the two ends. Germline loops: CDR1 SGHTA, CDR2 FQGNSA. CDR3 length: 14 amino acids. The CDR3 DNA is TGTGCCAGCAGCTTAGACAGGGCTGGGTACGAGCAGTACTTC. The encoded protein is CASSLDRAGYEQYF.

The V gene is TRBV12-3 or TRBV12-4, the J gene TRBJ1-6; D call uncertain. V dropped 2 bases and J dropped 14 bases, with 16 bases sitting between them. CDR3 length: 14 residues. The CDR3 loop reads CASSLTPLVVTLHF. The CDR3 nucleotides read TGTGCCAGCAGTTTAACGCCATTAGTCGTCACCCTCCACTTT.

This clonotype has just a few counts. V usage is TRBV20-1 and J usage is TRBJ2-7; no definite D call. Trimming cost V 2 bases and J 4 bases, with 9 bases left between them. Germline V gene sequence: CDR1 DFQATT, CDR2 SNEGSKA (reference sequence). This CDR3 is built from 12 residues. CDR3 residues: CSARPFSYEQYF. Written as DNA, the CDR3 is TGCAGTGCTAGACCCTTTTCGTACGAGCAGTACTTC.

This clonotype occurred a few times. The chain joins TRBV4-3 to TRBJ1-1; D call uncertain. Trimming took off 4 bases at V and 2 bases at J, with 8 bases between the two ends. CDR3 length: 13 amino acids. The germline V gene has CDR1 LGHNA and CDR2 YSLEER. CDR3 coding DNA: TGCGCCAGCAGCCGGGCGGGAAACACTGAAGCTTTCTTT. As protein: CASSRAGNTEAFF.

The chain is built from TRBV3-1 and TRBJ2-3; the D call may be TRBD1 or TRBD2 (5 bases each). The CDR3 length is 21 residues. The V gene lost 1 base and the J gene lost 0 bases, with 26 bases spanning the gap. Germline V lookup: CDR1 LGHDT, CDR2 YNNKEL (reference sequence). CDR3 bases: TGTGCCAGCAGCCAAGGAAACCTAGGGACGCCGAGGGTAGGAAGCACAGATACGCAGTATTTT. Its translation is CASSQGNLGTPRVGSTDTQYF.

There are a few counts of this clonotype. The CDR3 DNA sequence: TGTGCCAGCAGCTTTGTCAGCGGCTCCTACGAGCAGTACTTC. This sequence encodes CASSFVSGSYEQYF. This chain joins TRBV7-8 and TRBJ2-7; TRBD2 is a possible D gene (5 bases). The CDR3 spans 14 residues. V was cut by 3 bases and J by 0 bases, with 9 bases left in between. CDR1 is SGHVS, CDR2 FQNEAQ, per germline.

This clonotype showed up many times. The junction does not match germline at one end; this may be a read error. The chain links TRBV28 to TRBJ1-1; 7 bases match TRBD1. The CDR3 sequence is 14 residues long. Per the germline V gene, CDR1 is MDHEN and CDR2 is SYDVKM. The CDR3 reads CASSSGTVNTEAFF. For the CDR3, the DNA is TGCGCCAGCAGCTCCGGGACAGTGAACACTGAAGCTTTCTTT.

This clonotype was counted a few times. The rearrangement uses TRBV11-2 and TRBJ2-1, with 10 bases fitting TRBD2. The germline gives CDR1 SGHAT, CDR2 FQNNGV. After removal of 2 bases from V and 0 bases from J, the junction contained 16 bases not matched to a gene. The CDR3 sequence is 21 residues long. CDR3 DNA sequence: TGTGCCAGCAGCTTATTCTTGTCTGAGCGGGAGGGAACAAGCTCCTACAATGAGCAGTTCTTC. Its protein product is CASSLFLSEREGTSSYNEQFF.

The J gene is TRBJ2-3, the V gene TRBV3-1; 9 positions match TRBD2. CDR1 and CDR2 from the germline V gene are LGHDT and YNNKEL (reference sequence). V dropped 2 bases and J dropped 4; count of bases not matched to a gene: 7. The CDR3 spans 16 residues. CDR3 amino acids: CASSQTSGWGPDTQYF. In DNA, the CDR3 is TGTGCCAGCAGCCAAACTAGCGGGTGGGGTCCAGATACGCAGTATTTT.

This clonotype appeared a few times. The genes are TRBV29-1 and TRBJ2-7; tentative D call: TRBD2 (5 bases). This CDR3 comprises 14 residues. The germline V gene has CDR1 SQVTM and CDR2 ANQGSEA. Between the trimmed V and J ends, which lost 2 bases and 1 base, there was a span of 12 bases. The CDR3 sequence: CSVEKEVGSYEQYF. CDR3 coding DNA: TGCAGCGTTGAAAAGGAGGTTGGATCCTACGAGCAGTACTTC.

This chain links TRBV15 with TRBJ2-1; 10 nucleotides align to TRBD2. Germline lookup yields CDR1 LNHNV and CDR2 YYDKDF (reference sequence). V gave up 1 base and J gave up 5 bases; unmatched junction bases: 8. The CDR3 has 17 amino acids. The CDR3 sequence: CATSRAPRTSGNNEQFF. The DNA for the CDR3 is TGTGCCACCAGCAGAGCCCCGAGGACTAGCGGAAACAATGAGCAGTTCTTC.